The rows below give T cell receptor beta chains drawn from one sample of a study of cytomegalovirus exposure and HLA in healthy donors. Repertoires were generated with immunoSEQ multiplex PCR, while TCRdb's copy carries only in-frame clones and drops some. Here the sample spans approximately 90,000 clones, 60% to 80% being singletons. The specimen was PBMCs. These receptors all come from a man aged 25-40 years in good health and CMV-seronegative. Both conserved end residues are part of each CDR3. D genes are given only for firm matches. The listing skips clone size in some rows; elsewhere it reads once, few, many or a size class.

j_call d_call v_call clone_size cdr3_nt cdr3_aa
TRBJ1-1 TRBD1 TRBV4-1 . TGCGCCAGCAGCCAAGACAGGGGGACAGGAAAAGCTTTCTTT CASSQDRGTGKAFF
TRBJ2-1 TRBD2 TRBV9 . TGTGCCAGCAGCGGAGCGGGAGTCTCCTACAATGAGCAGTTCTTC CASSGAGVSYNEQFF
TRBJ2-3 . TRBV4-3 . TGCGCCAGCAGCCAAGGCCCTAGCGATCCCACAGATACGCAGTATTTT CASSQGPSDPTDTQYF
TRBJ1-5 . TRBV2 once TGTGCCAGCGGTCAGGGGTCCGACAATCAGCCCCAGCATTTT CASGQGSDNQPQHF
TRBJ2-3 TRBD1 TRBV6-1 . TGTGCCAGCAGTCCCGGGACAGGGACAGATACGCAGTATTTT CASSPGTGTDTQYF
TRBJ1-1 TRBD1 TRBV9 once TGTGCCAGCAGCGTAGAGGGACAGCTTAACACTGAAGCTTTCTTT CASSVEGQLNTEAFF
TRBJ2-7 . TRBV5-5 few TGTGCCAGCAGCTTCGGGTTGCTCTCCTACGAGCAGTACTTC CASSFGLLSYEQYF
TRBJ2-7 TRBD1 TRBV11-2 . TGTGCCAGCAGGTTGGGACAGGGCTACGAGCAGTACTTC CASRLGQGYEQYF
TRBJ1-1 TRBD1 TRBV19 . TGTGCCAGTAGTGTCGACAGGGACACTGAAGCTTTCTTT CASSVDRDTEAFF
TRBJ2-7 TRBD1 TRBV20-1 . TGCAGTGCTACTACAGGGGCCGAGCAGTACTTC CSATTGAEQYF
TRBJ2-1 TRBD2 TRBV5-1 . TGCGCCAGCGGGCTAGCGGGGGGACTCCCTTCCTACAATGAGCAGTTCTTC CASGLAGGLPSYNEQFF
TRBJ2-7 . TRBV30 . TGTGCCTGGAGTGCTGCGTGGGGGGGCGGCGCCTACGAGCAGTACTTC CAWSAAWGGGAYEQYF
TRBJ2-6 TRBD1 TRBV5-5 . TGTGCCAGCAGCTCGCGTCCCACGGGACAGGGGCGTGGGGCCAACGTCCTGACTTTC CASSSRPTGQGRGANVLTF
TRBJ1-4 TRBD1 TRBV30 . TGTGCCTGGAGTGTACGGGACAGGGGACTGGCAACTAATGAAAAACTGTTTTTT CAWSVRDRGLATNEKLFF
TRBJ2-3 . TRBV7-9 . TGTGCCAGCAGCCGCCGGTCGGTAACTAGCACAGATACGCAGTATTTT CASSRRSVTSTDTQYF
TRBJ1-2 . TRBV4-1 . TGCGCCAGCAGCCAAGGCCAGCGGGGTGGCTACACCTTC CASSQGQRGGYTF
TRBJ1-3 . TRBV2 once TGTGCCAGCAGTGCCAGGGGTTCTGGAAACACCATATATTTT CASSARGSGNTIYF
TRBJ1-2 . TRBV28 once TGTGCCAGCAGTCCCTCTCCGGGACAATCCCCGTATGGCTACACCTTC CASSPSPGQSPYGYTF
TRBJ1-1 . TRBV2 once TGTGCCAGCAGTCTCTTCGAAGCTTTCTTT CASSLFEAFF
TRBJ2-3 . TRBV9 . TGTGCCAGCAGCCCAGACATCACAGATACGCAGTATTTT CASSPDITDTQYF
TRBJ1-4 . TRBV7-9 . TGTGCCAGCAGCGCCCCCCCGGGAGCAACTAATGAAAAACTGTTTTTT CASSAPPGATNEKLFF
TRBJ2-3 . TRBV7-9 . TGTGCCAGCAGTCCCGGACAGTCAAACACAGATACGCAGTATTTT CASSPGQSNTDTQYF
TRBJ2-3 . TRBV7-2 few TGTGCCAGCAGCTTAGGGGTCAGCGGTAGACCTAGCACAGATACGCAGTATTTT CASSLGVSGRPSTDTQYF
TRBJ2-1 TRBD1 TRBV5-1 . TGCGCCAGCAGCCCTAGTCCCGGGACAGGGATTGAGCAGTTCTTC CASSPSPGTGIEQFF
TRBJ1-2 TRBD1 TRBV27 . TGTGCCAGCAGTTTAAACAGGGGGGGCGCCGGCTACACCTTC CASSLNRGGAGYTF
TRBJ1-2 . TRBV28 . TGTGCCAGCAGTTCAGACTCATATCCGATGGGGCGAGCCTATGGCTACACCTTC CASSSDSYPMGRAYGYTF
TRBJ2-1 . TRBV28 . TGTGCCAGCAGTCCTCCGAGCGGGCTTTCCTACAATGAGCAGTTCTTC CASSPPSGLSYNEQFF
TRBJ1-1 TRBD1 TRBV10-3 . TGTGCCATCAGTCGACAGGGGGTGAACACTGAAGCTTTCTTT CAISRQGVNTEAFF
TRBJ1-1 . TRBV10-2 . TGCGCCAGCAGTGAGACAGGCTACACTGAAGCTTTCTTT CASSETGYTEAFF
TRBJ2-2 TRBD2 TRBV11-3 few TGTGCCAGCAGCACTTGGACTAGCGGGAACACCGGGGAGCTGTTTTTT CASSTWTSGNTGELFF
TRBJ1-2 . TRBV30 . TGTGCCTGGTCACAGGGAGAGGGTGGCTACACCTTC CAWSQGEGGYTF
TRBJ1-6 TRBD1 TRBV11-2 . TGTGCCAGCAGCCCCGGGACAGGGGGTTCACCCCTCCACTTT CASSPGTGGSPLHF
TRBJ1-5 . TRBV7-9 . TGTGCCAGCAGCTTGTCGGGGGTCGGGAATCAGCCCCAGCATTTT CASSLSGVGNQPQHF
TRBJ1-2 . TRBV30 few TGTGCCCGACGGGGGGCCCCCTATGGCTACACCTTC CARRGAPYGYTF
TRBJ1-3 TRBD1 TRBV7-2 . TGTGCCAGCAGCTTAGAGGGGACAGGGTACACTGGAAACACCATATATTTT CASSLEGTGYTGNTIYF
TRBJ1-1 TRBD1 TRBV6-5 once TGTGCCAGCAGTTACAACACCGGGACAGGGACTGAAGCTTTCTTT CASSYNTGTGTEAFF
TRBJ2-1 TRBD2 TRBV10-2 . TGCGCCAGCAGTTATTCCCTAGCGGGAGCCCAGGCTGAGCAGTTCTTC CASSYSLAGAQAEQFF